Each of the 2 T cell receptor beta chains below was sequenced from the same sample in a study of cytomegalovirus exposure and HLA in healthy donors. Primers for the PCR totalled 60 Vbeta and 13 Jbeta. This table comes from immunoSEQ multiplex PCR, and its TCRdb copy is limited to in-frame clones, with some not included. The repertoire holds about 74,000 clones, with approximately 72% as singletons. The sequenced sample consisted of PBMCs. The receptors here all came from a woman aged 40 to 49 in good health and CMV-seropositive.

The chain carries TRBV7-2 and TRBJ1-2; the D gene is possibly TRBD1 (6 bases). Germline V CDR1 and CDR2: SGHTA, FQGNSA. The germline V and J ends were trimmed by 1 base and 4 bases, with 13 bases remaining between them. This CDR3 contains 15 residues. The CDR3 loop reads CASSLDFRGAYGYTF. The DNA of the CDR3 is TGTGCCAGCAGCTTAGACTTCAGGGGCGCCTATGGCTACACCTTC.

The chain recombines TRBV6-1 with TRBJ2-5; 8 positions match TRBD1. Looked up from germline, CDR1 is MNHNS and CDR2 is SASEGT. The CDR3 runs 21 residues. V lost 6 bases to trimming and J lost 1 base; unmatched junction nucleotides: 25. The DNA of the CDR3 is TGTGCCAGCAGCGAACTTCGGACAGGGACGTCCTCGGTGATCTTCCAAGAGACCCAGTACTTC. It translates to CASSELRTGTSSVIFQETQYF.